Presented here are 17 T cell receptor beta chains from one specimen sequenced in a study of blood T cell repertoires in COVID-19. The protocol was immunoSEQ multiplex PCR, while the TCRdb copy is restricted to in-frame clones and leaves out a portion. The sample shows about 240,000 clones, 75% to 85% of them seen only once. The specimen was peripheral blood. The receptors derive from a woman aged 65 to 85 with acute or convalescent COVID-19.

This chain links TRBV6-5 with TRBJ1-3; D call uncertain. The CDR3 is made up of 15 amino acids. Germline V lookup: CDR1 MNHEY, CDR2 SVGAGI. The germline V and J ends were trimmed by 6 bases and 4 bases, with 16 bases remaining between them. The CDR3 sequence: CASRRAPVSGNTIYF. The CDR3 region has the DNA TGTGCCAGCAGACGCGCGCCGGTTTCAGGAAACACCATATATTTT.

This chain connects TRBV7-2 to TRBJ1-4, with D maybe TRBD1 (5 bases). Germline values: CDR1 SGHTA, CDR2 FQGNSA. The V end lost 5 bases, the J end lost 3 bases, and 10 bases lay between the germline ends. The CDR3 covers 14 residues. The CDR3 nucleotides read TGTGCCAGCAGCCCGCGGGGGTCTAATGAAAAACTGTTTTTT. Protein: CASSPRGSNEKLFF.

In the case of this clone: Other nucleotide sequences from this sample produce the same CDR3. CDR3 nucleotide sequence: TGTGCCAGCAGCGTAGGTCAGGGGAGTAATCAGCCCCAGCATTTT. This encodes CASSVGQGSNQPQHF. The rearrangement links TRBV9 to TRBJ1-5; perhaps TRBD1 as D (6 bases). The V end lost 0 bases, the J end lost 4 bases, and 11 bases lay between the germline ends. Germline CDR1 is SGDLS and CDR2 is YYNGEE. The CDR3 length is 15 residues.

The chain employs TRBV6-1 and TRBJ1-1, with TRBD1 matching over 8 bases. The CDR3 extends over 14 amino acids. The trim removed 2 bases at V and 4 bases at J, leaving 3 bases unmatched. Germline CDR1 MNHNS, CDR2 SASEGT. The CDR3: CASSEQGASTEAFF. In DNA, the CDR3 is TGTGCCAGCAGTGAACAGGGGGCGAGCACTGAAGCTTTCTTT.

J is TRBJ1-1 and V is TRBV9; D not resolved. Germline lookup yields CDR1 SGDLS and CDR2 YYNGEE. The length of the CDR3 is 15 residues. The ends were cut back, 0 bases at V and 2 bases at J, with 11 bases in the middle. DNA for the CDR3: TGTGCCAGCAGCGTAGGCCCAGTCTTAAACACTGAAGCTTTCTTT. Its translation is CASSVGPVLNTEAFF. Full variable domain (missing parts from reference TRBV9 and TRBJ1-1): DSGVTQTPKHLITATGQRVTLRCSPRSGDLSVYWYQQSLDQGLQFLIQYYNGEERAKGNILERFSAQQFPDLHSELNLSSLELGDSALYFCASSVGPVLNTEAFFGQGTRLTVV.

This clone was counted many times. V and J are TRBV7-9 and TRBJ1-6; 7 bases align to TRBD1. CDR1 is SEHNR and CDR2 is FQNEAQ in the germline V gene (reference sequence). This CDR3 is built from 14 residues. V dropped 4 bases and J dropped 4; count of bases not matched to a gene: 1. CDR3: CASSWGQYNSPLHF. The CDR3 DNA reads as TGTGCCAGCAGCTGGGGACAGTATAATTCACCCCTCCACTTT. Variable domain in full (rest from reference TRBV7-9 and TRBJ1-6): DTGVSQNPRHKITKRGQNVTFRCDPISEHNRLYWYRQTLGQGPEFLTYFQNEAQLEKSRLLSDRFSAERPKGSFSTLEIQRTEQGDSAMYLCASSWGQYNSPLHFGNGTRLTVT.

The rearrangement uses TRBV27 and TRBJ1-5, with a tentative D call TRBD1 (5 bases). This CDR3 comprises 14 residues. V was pared by 6 bases and J by 6 bases, with 15 bases between. The germline CDR1 and CDR2 sequences are MNHEY and SMNVEV (reference sequence). The CDR3 DNA sequence: TGTGCCAGCAGCCTGGGGCTTGGATTTCAGCCCCAGCATTTT. Amino acid sequence: CASSLGLGFQPQHF.

The chain has TRBV7-9 and TRBJ2-2, with 9 bases matching TRBD1. Germline trimming cut 5 bases from V and 6 bases from J; bases unmatched to any gene: 10. This CDR3 is 16 amino acids long. Germline loops: CDR1 SEHNR, CDR2 FQNEAQ (reference sequence). The CDR3 sequence: CASSQGQGGTPGELFF. As DNA, the CDR3 is TGTGCCAGCAGCCAGGGACAGGGCGGGACCCCCGGGGAGCTGTTTTTT.

The V call is TRBV10-3, the J call TRBJ1-1; 7 bases are a match to TRBD1. J lost 0 bases, V lost 1 base, and 5 bases had no gene match. Germline CDR1 is ENHRY and CDR2 is SYGVKD. The CDR3 consists of 16 residues. In DNA, the CDR3 is TGTGCCATCAGTGAGTTACCGGGACAGATGAACACTGAAGCTTTCTTT. This encodes CAISELPGQMNTEAFF.

This clone was recorded a few times. The chain has TRBV4-2 and TRBJ2-7; TRBD1 matches at 9 bases. The trim removed 6 bases at V and 2 bases at J, leaving 2 bases unmatched. Germline V lookup: CDR1 LGHNA, CDR2 YNFKEQ. The CDR3 consists of 13 residues. The CDR3: CASSGQGTYEQYF. The CDR3 DNA reads TGTGCCAGCAGTGGACAGGGGACCTACGAGCAGTACTTC.

The chain is built from TRBV5-1 and TRBJ2-2; a weak D match, TRBD2 (6 bases). Germline loops: CDR1 SGHRS, CDR2 YFSETQ. CDR3 length: 15 residues. Between the trimmed V and J ends, which lost 2 bases and 3 bases, there was a span of 11 bases. As DNA, the CDR3 is TGCGCCAGCAGCTTTAGCGGACGGGACACCGGGGAGCTGTTTTTT. This translates into CASSFSGRDTGELFF.

The V call is TRBV20-1, the J call TRBJ2-5; D is undetermined. Germline loops: CDR1 DFQATT, CDR2 SNEGSKA (reference sequence). With 6 bases removed from V and 4 bases from J, the gap between germline ends came to 9 bases. This CDR3 has 11 residues. CDR3 nucleotides: TGCAGTGCCGCCTCCAGAGAGACCCAGTACTTC. Translating it yields CSAASRETQYF.

The chain carries TRBV18 and TRBJ2-3, with D perhaps matching TRBD2 (6 bases). V gave up 6 bases and J gave up 2 bases, with 15 bases separating them. Germline CDR1 KGHSH, CDR2 LQKENI. The length of the CDR3 is 15 residues. CDR3 protein: CASSAPGLNTDTQYF. The DNA of the CDR3 is TGTGCCAGCTCGGCACCGGGACTGAACACAGATACGCAGTATTTT.

This clone was picked up one time. The rearrangement joins TRBV29-1 to TRBJ2-7; 9 nucleotides match TRBD1. Unmatched junction bases numbered 5, after V lost 0 bases and J lost 2 bases. The CDR3 contains 15 residues. Germline V CDR1 and CDR2: SQVTM, ANQGSEA. The CDR3 is CSVEDRGQGTYEQYF. The CDR3 DNA follows: TGCAGCGTTGAAGATCGAGGACAGGGGACCTACGAGCAGTACTTC.

This clone has a count of ten or more. The chain couples TRBV4-1 to TRBJ2-7; D is perhaps TRBD2 (6 bases). Germline V gives CDR1 MGHRA, CDR2 YSYEKL. The ends were cut back, 0 bases at V and 0 bases at J, with 9 bases in the middle. This CDR3 contains 15 residues. The CDR3 region is CASSQEEGISYEQYF. In nucleotides, the CDR3 is TGCGCCAGCAGCCAAGAGGAGGGAATCTCCTACGAGCAGTACTTC.

The CDR3 loop is CASSTPDSPLHF. The CDR3 DNA sequence: TGTGCCAGCAGTACTCCGGATTCACCCCTCCACTTT. The V gene is TRBV6-6, the J gene TRBJ1-6; the D is unclear. The CDR3 sequence is 12 residues long. Trimming cost V 5 bases and J 8 bases, with 7 bases left between them. Germline V gene lookup returns CDR1 MNHNY and CDR2 SVGAGI (reference sequence).

The chain couples TRBV5-8 to TRBJ1-5; D remains unclear. Trimming took off 1 base at V and 3 bases at J, with 5 bases between the two ends. Germline CDR1 and CDR2: SGHTS and YDEGEE. The CDR3 is 13 residues long. Written as DNA, the CDR3 is TGTGCCAGCAGCTTGCAGAACAATCAGCCCCAGCATTTT. As protein: CASSLQNNQPQHF.